A selection of T cell receptor beta chains follows, all from one sample in a study of CD8+CD57+ T cells in acquired aplastic anemia. In TCRdb, the reads were re-called with MiXCR into one record per CDR3 protein. The sample consists of about 180,000 distinct CDR3 sequences, 46% of them appearing once. Material: sorted CD4+, CD8+, or CD8+CD57+ T cells (not recorded which) from PBMCs. Source of these receptors: a human donor in good health. CDR3s include the opening cysteine and the closing phenylalanine or tryptophan. D genes are given only for firm matches. Clone size is given for some rows only: seen once, a few or many times, or a class if the clone is expanded.

d_call: -; j_call: TRBJ2-7; clone_size: many; v_call: TRBV5-1; cdr3_nt: TGCGCCAGCAGCTTGGGCCTCTCAGCGTTCCGATCTGTCTACGAGCAGTACTTC; cdr3_aa: CASSLGLSAFRSVYEQYF
d_call: TRBD2; j_call: TRBJ2-7; clone_size: many; v_call: TRBV3-1; cdr3_nt: TGTGCCAGCAGTCGCGGACTAGCTAACGAGCAGTACTTC; cdr3_aa: CASSRGLANEQYF
d_call: -; j_call: TRBJ2-1; clone_size: many; v_call: TRBV20-1; cdr3_nt: TGCAGTGCTCCCCGGGGACACCAATCTGAGCAGTTCTTC; cdr3_aa: CSAPRGHQSEQFF
d_call: -; j_call: TRBJ2-3; clone_size: many; v_call: TRBV2; cdr3_nt: TGTGCCAGCAAGAGAGGTTCCACAGATACGCAGTATTTT; cdr3_aa: CASKRGSTDTQYF
d_call: TRBD1; j_call: TRBJ1-1; clone_size: many; v_call: TRBV6-1; cdr3_nt: TGTGCCAGCAGTCGGACAGGATACAACACTGAAGCTTTCTTT; cdr3_aa: CASSRTGYNTEAFF
d_call: -; j_call: TRBJ2-1; clone_size: -; v_call: TRBV7-2; cdr3_nt: TGTGCCAGTATTATTAATAGCTCCTACAATGAGCAGTTCTTC; cdr3_aa: CASIINSSYNEQFF
d_call: -; j_call: TRBJ2-7; clone_size: -; v_call: TRBV25-1; cdr3_nt: TGTGCCAGCAGTGATTCTGGACAGTTAGGCCACGAGCAGTACTTC; cdr3_aa: CASSDSGQLGHEQYF
d_call: TRBD2; j_call: TRBJ2-1; clone_size: -; v_call: TRBV24-1; cdr3_nt: TGTGCCACCAGTGACCCCCCTAGCGGGAGGGGGGAGCAGTTCTTC; cdr3_aa: CATSDPPSGRGEQFF
d_call: -; j_call: TRBJ1-1; clone_size: -; v_call: TRBV29-1; cdr3_nt: TGCAGCGTGAGCCCTGGGTCCGAAGCTTTCTTT; cdr3_aa: CSVSPGSEAFF
d_call: -; j_call: TRBJ2-1; clone_size: -; v_call: TRBV20-1; cdr3_nt: TGCAGTGCTAGAATCCAGGACAATGAGCAGTTCTTC; cdr3_aa: CSARIQDNEQFF
d_call: -; j_call: TRBJ1-3; clone_size: -; v_call: TRBV19; cdr3_nt: TGTGCCAGTAGCCTCCGTGAGGGTCCTGGAAACACCATATATTTT; cdr3_aa: CASSLREGPGNTIYF
d_call: TRBD2; j_call: TRBJ2-3; clone_size: -; v_call: TRBV9; cdr3_nt: TGTGCCAGCAGCGTGACTAGCGGGTACACAGATACGCAGTATTTT; cdr3_aa: CASSVTSGYTDTQYF
d_call: -; j_call: TRBJ2-2; clone_size: -; v_call: TRBV7-9; cdr3_nt: TGTGCCAGCAGCTTAGGACTTTTTGCCGGGGAGCTGTTTTTT; cdr3_aa: CASSLGLFAGELFF
d_call: -; j_call: TRBJ1-2; clone_size: -; v_call: TRBV5-1; cdr3_nt: TGCGCCAGCAGCTTGGTCGGCAGCCGTAGTGCCTATGGCTACACCTTC; cdr3_aa: CASSLVGSRSAYGYTF
d_call: -; j_call: TRBJ1-6; clone_size: -; v_call: TRBV10-3; cdr3_nt: TGTGCCATCAGTGTGAGGGGGGTCAATGATAATTCACCCCTCCACTTT; cdr3_aa: CAISVRGVNDNSPLHF
d_call: TRBD1; j_call: TRBJ1-1; clone_size: many; v_call: TRBV2; cdr3_nt: TGTGCCAGCAGTGAAGAAGCAGGGGGGACCCCTGAAGCTTTCTTT; cdr3_aa: CASSEEAGGTPEAFF
d_call: TRBD2; j_call: TRBJ2-3; clone_size: once; v_call: TRBV15; cdr3_nt: TGTGCCACCAGCAGAGGCTTTGCGGGGGTTAGCACAGATACGCAGTATTTT; cdr3_aa: CATSRGFAGVSTDTQYF
d_call: -; j_call: TRBJ2-7; clone_size: -; v_call: TRBV24-1; cdr3_nt: TGTGCCACCAGTGCGGGGGGGACAGGAATCCACGAGCAGTACTTC; cdr3_aa: CATSAGGTGIHEQYF
d_call: TRBD1; j_call: TRBJ1-5; clone_size: -; v_call: TRBV2; cdr3_nt: TGTGCCAGCAGCATCGGACAGGGACACACAAGTCAGCCCCAGCATTTT; cdr3_aa: CASSIGQGHTSQPQHF
d_call: -; j_call: TRBJ1-2; clone_size: -; v_call: TRBV30; cdr3_nt: TGTGCCTGGGGTGTACATGAAGGGGCGGGCTACACCTTC; cdr3_aa: CAWGVHEGAGYTF
d_call: -; j_call: TRBJ1-5; clone_size: once; v_call: TRBV7-6; cdr3_nt: TGTGCCAGCAGCTTAGGGGGATTCGGCAATCAGCCCCAGCATTTT; cdr3_aa: CASSLGGFGNQPQHF
d_call: -; j_call: TRBJ1-4; clone_size: many; v_call: TRBV5-5; cdr3_nt: TGTGCCAGCAGCTTGGCCAGACCTGCAACTAATGAAAAACTGTTTTTT; cdr3_aa: CASSLARPATNEKLFF
d_call: TRBD2; j_call: TRBJ2-3; clone_size: -; v_call: TRBV7-6; cdr3_nt: TGTGCCAGCAGCTTAGCGGGGACTAGTTGGGATACGCAGTATTTT; cdr3_aa: CASSLAGTSWDTQYF
d_call: -; j_call: TRBJ1-1; clone_size: many; v_call: TRBV7-2; cdr3_nt: TGTGCCAGCAGCTTAGCGTTTAGGGACACTGAAGCTTTCTTT; cdr3_aa: CASSLAFRDTEAFF
d_call: -; j_call: TRBJ1-6; clone_size: -; v_call: TRBV20-1; cdr3_nt: TGCAGTGCACGCGGCTCCCGGGACGGTGTTTCACCCCTCCACTTT; cdr3_aa: CSARGSRDGVSPLHF
d_call: -; j_call: TRBJ2-6; clone_size: -; v_call: TRBV20-1; cdr3_nt: TGCAGTGCTAGCGGGGGCCAATTTTCTGGGGCCAACGTCCTGACTTTC; cdr3_aa: CSASGGQFSGANVLTF
d_call: -; j_call: TRBJ2-2; clone_size: many; v_call: TRBV6-5; cdr3_nt: TGTGCCAGCAGTTACTCTGGGAACACCGGGGAGCTGTTTTTT; cdr3_aa: CASSYSGNTGELFF
d_call: -; j_call: TRBJ2-3; clone_size: many; v_call: TRBV7-8; cdr3_nt: TGTGCCAGCAGCTTATTTTCAACTAGCACAGATACGCAGTATTTT; cdr3_aa: CASSLFSTSTDTQYF
d_call: -; j_call: TRBJ2-5; clone_size: -; v_call: TRBV25-1; cdr3_nt: TGTGCCAGCAGTGTGGGTGGGGAAGAGACCCAGTACTTC; cdr3_aa: CASSVGGEETQYF
d_call: TRBD2; j_call: TRBJ2-7; clone_size: many; v_call: TRBV11-3; cdr3_nt: TGTGCCAGCAGCCCAACTAGCGGGACCGCCTACGAGCAGTACTTC; cdr3_aa: CASSPTSGTAYEQYF
d_call: -; j_call: TRBJ2-2; clone_size: -; v_call: TRBV2; cdr3_nt: TGTGCCGGCAGTGAAGCAGGGATGGGCACCGGGGAGCTGTTTTTT; cdr3_aa: CAGSEAGMGTGELFF
d_call: -; j_call: TRBJ1-1; clone_size: once; v_call: TRBV15; cdr3_nt: TGTGCCACCAGCAGATTAGGGGGGCGAGACATTGAGGCTTTCTTT; cdr3_aa: CATSRLGGRDIEAFF
d_call: -; j_call: TRBJ1-6; clone_size: -; v_call: TRBV7-2; cdr3_nt: TGTGCCAGCAGACTCAGGCCGGATTCACCCCTCCACTTT; cdr3_aa: CASRLRPDSPLHF
d_call: TRBD1; j_call: TRBJ1-2; clone_size: many; v_call: TRBV9; cdr3_nt: TGTGCCAGCAGCGCCGGGACAGGGAACTATGGCTACACCTTC; cdr3_aa: CASSAGTGNYGYTF
d_call: -; j_call: TRBJ2-7; clone_size: many; v_call: TRBV6-2/TRBV6-3; cdr3_nt: TGTGCCAGCAGGTGGGCCGGGACCTACGAGCAGTACTTC; cdr3_aa: CASRWAGTYEQYF
d_call: TRBD2; j_call: TRBJ2-1; clone_size: many; v_call: TRBV12-3/TRBV12-4; cdr3_nt: TGTGCCAGCACCACGACTAGCGGGAGTACTGATGAGCAGTTCTTC; cdr3_aa: CASTTTSGSTDEQFF
d_call: -; j_call: TRBJ1-2; clone_size: -; v_call: TRBV19; cdr3_nt: TGTGCCAGTAGTTACGGGACCGATGGCTACACCTTC; cdr3_aa: CASSYGTDGYTF
d_call: -; j_call: TRBJ1-6; clone_size: few; v_call: TRBV6-1; cdr3_nt: TGTGCCAGCAGAAGGGACCGCTCCTATAATTCACCCCTCCACTTT; cdr3_aa: CASRRDRSYNSPLHF
d_call: TRBD2; j_call: TRBJ2-5; clone_size: many; v_call: TRBV7-2; cdr3_nt: TGTGCCAGCAGCTTATACTCAAGCGGGATGTTGGAAGAGACCCAGTACTTC; cdr3_aa: CASSLYSSGMLEETQYF
d_call: TRBD1; j_call: TRBJ1-1; clone_size: many; v_call: TRBV7-9; cdr3_nt: TGTGCCAGCAGTAATACCAACAGGGGAACCACTGAAGCTTTCTTT; cdr3_aa: CASSNTNRGTTEAFF
d_call: -; j_call: TRBJ2-1; clone_size: -; v_call: TRBV28; cdr3_nt: TGTGCCAGCAGTTTACAACTAGGCTCCTACAGTGAGCAGTTCTTC; cdr3_aa: CASSLQLGSYSEQFF
d_call: -; j_call: TRBJ2-1; clone_size: few; v_call: TRBV2; cdr3_nt: TGTGCCAGCAGTGAAGGCCTCAGCTCCTACAATGAGCAGTTCTTC; cdr3_aa: CASSEGLSSYNEQFF
d_call: -; j_call: TRBJ2-7; clone_size: many; v_call: TRBV24-1; cdr3_nt: TGTGCCACCAGTGATCGGTCCCGTTTCCACGAGCAGTACTTC; cdr3_aa: CATSDRSRFHEQYF
d_call: TRBD1; j_call: TRBJ1-6; clone_size: many; v_call: TRBV7-9; cdr3_nt: TGTGCCAGCAGCTTTACGGCAGGGGGTGGAGAATCACCCCTCCACTTT; cdr3_aa: CASSFTAGGGESPLHF
d_call: -; j_call: TRBJ1-5; clone_size: -; v_call: TRBV10-3; cdr3_nt: TGTGCCATCAGTGATTTCGGGTCACAACAGCCCCAGCATTTT; cdr3_aa: CAISDFGSQQPQHF
d_call: TRBD1; j_call: TRBJ2-1; clone_size: -; v_call: TRBV4-1; cdr3_nt: TGCGCCAGCAGCCAGGGGACAGGGGGAATTGGCAATGAGCAGTTCTTC; cdr3_aa: CASSQGTGGIGNEQFF
d_call: -; j_call: TRBJ2-3; clone_size: many; v_call: TRBV7-9; cdr3_nt: TGTGCCAGCAGCGGGCCGGCGAGCACAGATACGCAGTATTTT; cdr3_aa: CASSGPASTDTQYF
d_call: -; j_call: TRBJ1-4; clone_size: -; v_call: TRBV15; cdr3_nt: TGTGCCACCAGCAGACCACAGGCTATTAATGGAAAACTGTTTTTT; cdr3_aa: CATSRPQAINGKLFF
d_call: TRBD1; j_call: TRBJ1-2; clone_size: -; v_call: TRBV19; cdr3_nt: TGTGCCACCCGAACAGGGGTCGGCTACACCTTC; cdr3_aa: CATRTGVGYTF